This TCR beta chain emerged from a study of blood T cell repertoires in COVID-19. Turning to the study itself: Italy, Spain and the United States were the sources of the convalescent and acute COVID-19 samples.

CDR1 and CDR2 from the germline V gene are ENHRY and SYGVKD. The V and J ends lost 11 bases and 1 base, in that order; junction bases with no gene match: 5. The CDR3 is 13 amino acids. In the original workflow: Scientists estimated how many nucleated cells there were by amplifying reference gene primers. Repertoires were generated with immunoSEQ multiplex PCR, while TCRdb's copy carries only in-frame clones and drops some. Clone size and V and J calls were adopted from that table, with D and trimming inferred from the DNA. The table has roughly 100,000 clones, more than 80% seen once. This clonotype was sampled from a human donor in a cohort sampled during active COVID-19. This rearrangement joins TRBV10-3 to TRBJ2-7; 10 bases are a match to TRBD1. The sequenced material came from peripheral blood. The CDR3 nucleotides are TGTGCCGCGGGACAGGGGCGTTCCTACGAGCAGTACTTC. Protein sequence: CAAGQGRSYEQYF.